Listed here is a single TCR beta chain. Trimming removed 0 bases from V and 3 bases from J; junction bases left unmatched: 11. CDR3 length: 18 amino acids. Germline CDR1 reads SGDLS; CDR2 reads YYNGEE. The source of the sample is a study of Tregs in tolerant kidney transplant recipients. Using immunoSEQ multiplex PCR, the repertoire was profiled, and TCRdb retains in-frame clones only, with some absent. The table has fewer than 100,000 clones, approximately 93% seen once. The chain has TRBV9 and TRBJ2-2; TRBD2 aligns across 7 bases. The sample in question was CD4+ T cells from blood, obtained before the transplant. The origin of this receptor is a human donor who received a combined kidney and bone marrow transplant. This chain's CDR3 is CASSVAVLREADTGELFF. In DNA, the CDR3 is TGTGCCAGCAGCGTAGCTGTTCTACGGGAGGCGGACACCGGGGAGCTGTTTTTT.